Below are 25 T cell receptor beta chains sequenced from a single sample in a study of cytomegalovirus exposure and HLA in healthy donors. Use of 60 Vbeta and 13 Jbeta primers characterized the PCR. The protocol was immunoSEQ multiplex PCR, while the TCRdb copy is restricted to in-frame clones and leaves out a portion. The sample contains approximately 190,000 clones, approximately 84% of which appear only once. The sequenced sample was PBMCs. The receptors come from a woman in her forties or fifties in good health and CMV-seropositive.

Comment on this clone: One end of the junction is discordant with germline, which a read error may explain. This chain uses TRBV5-1 with TRBJ1-1; D possibly corresponds to TRBD1 (6 bases). CDR1 is SGHRS, CDR2 YFSETQ, per germline. The CDR3 is 15 residues long. The CDR3 is CASSFPMGAGTEAFF. In DNA form, the CDR3 reads TGTGCCAGCAGCTTCCCGATGGGGGCTGGGACTGAAGCTTTCTTT. The entire variable domain, with the rest obtained from reference TRBV5-1 and TRBJ1-1, is as follows: KAGVTQTPRYLIKTRGQQVTLSCSPISGHRSVSWYQQTPGQGLQFLFEYFSETQRNKGNFPGRFSGRQFSNSRSEMNVSTLELGDSALYLCASSFPMGAGTEAFFGQGTRLTVV.

The rearrangement links TRBV5-4 to TRBJ2-7; 12 nucleotides line up with TRBD2. Germline loops: CDR1 SGHNT, CDR2 YYREEE (reference sequence). Trimming cost V 4 bases and J 0 bases; bases outside gene matches: 8. This CDR3 is 17 amino acids long. The CDR3: CASSHGLAGFSSYEQYF. Written as DNA, the CDR3 is TGTGCCAGCAGCCATGGACTAGCGGGGTTTAGCTCCTACGAGCAGTACTTC.

The chain links TRBV7-2 to TRBJ2-2, with D tentatively TRBD1 (5 bases). This CDR3 spans 16 amino acids. V shed 3 bases and J shed 4 bases, with 15 bases lying between them. Germline loops: CDR1 SGHTA, CDR2 FQGNSA. The CDR3 sequence: CASSFRQIVTTGELFF. The CDR3 DNA reads TGTGCCAGCAGCTTCCGACAGATCGTGACCACCGGGGAGCTGTTTTTT.

J is TRBJ2-5 and V is TRBV7-2; 10 bases are shared with TRBD2. Per germline, CDR1 SGHTA and CDR2 FQGNSA. V was pared by 5 bases and J by 5 bases, with 11 bases of the junction left unmatched. The CDR3 sequence is 16 residues long. The CDR3 reads CASSPPKAGGRETQYF. The CDR3 DNA sequence: TGTGCCAGCAGCCCACCCAAAGCGGGGGGGCGGGAGACCCAGTACTTC.

The gene calls are TRBV5-4 and TRBJ1-2; possibly TRBD1 for D (5 bases). Germline V gene lookup returns CDR1 SGHNT and CDR2 YYREEE (reference sequence). V lost 0 bases and J 7 bases, leaving 16 bases between the germline ends. The CDR3 runs to 15 residues. CDR3 protein: CASSLVSGLGGGYTF. The DNA for the CDR3 is TGTGCCAGCAGCTTGGTTTCAGGGCTGGGAGGTGGCTACACCTTC.

The rearrangement uses TRBV14 and TRBJ2-2; possible D gene TRBD1, 5 bases. Germline V gene sequence: CDR1 SGHDN, CDR2 FVKESK. V was clipped by 1 base and J by 5 bases, with 5 bases between them. The CDR3 length is 13 residues. In nucleotides, the CDR3 is TGTGCCAGCAGCCAAGCAGGGACCGGGGAGCTGTTTTTT. This translates into CASSQAGTGELFF.

The rearrangement uses TRBV18 and TRBJ1-6; 10 bases agree with TRBD1. The CDR3 is 15 residues long. The junction had 1 base not matched to a gene; V was cut back by 3 bases and J by 5 bases. In germline, CDR1 is KGHSH, CDR2 LQKENI. The CDR3 DNA follows: TGTGCCAGCTCACCCGGGACAGGGGATAATTCACCCCTCCACTTT. Translation gives CASSPGTGDNSPLHF.

This clone was detected once. The chain is built from TRBV10-3 and TRBJ2-3, with D unresolved. The CDR3 loop spans 14 amino acids. V was pared by 4 bases and J by 2 bases, with 10 bases between. CDR1 is ENHRY and CDR2 is SYGVKD in the germline V gene. CDR3 nucleotides: TGTGCCATCAGTGTAGATAGAGTCACAGATACGCAGTATTTT. Translating it yields CAISVDRVTDTQYF.

This clone occurred once. V usage is TRBV5-6 and J usage is TRBJ1-4; unclear D gene. Trimming stripped 1 base from V and 1 base from J, with 5 bases between. Germline CDR1 reads SGHDT; CDR2 reads YYEEEE. The CDR3 is 14 amino acids. CDR3 sequence: CASSLTVTNEKLFF. The CDR3 DNA is TGTGCCAGCAGCTTGACAGTAACTAATGAAAAACTGTTTTTT.

This sequence joins TRBV7-2 and TRBJ2-1, with a possible D match to TRBD2 (6 bases). Germline V gene lookup returns CDR1 SGHTA and CDR2 FQGNSA. V gave up 1 base and J gave up 6 bases, with 16 bases separating them. This CDR3 has 16 amino acids. CDR3: CASSLGRARGSNEQFF. The CDR3 DNA follows: TGTGCCAGCAGCTTAGGCCGGGCCCGGGGGTCCAATGAGCAGTTCTTC.

The chain joins TRBV6-6 to TRBJ1-5, with D perhaps matching TRBD1 (6 bases). V lost 5 bases, J lost 1 base, and 9 bases lay in between. The germline V gene has CDR1 MNHNY and CDR2 SVGAGI (reference sequence). The CDR3 length is 14 residues. This CDR3 is CASSTGLSNQPQHF. The CDR3 DNA follows: TGTGCCAGCAGTACAGGGTTGAGCAATCAGCCCCAGCATTTT.

CDR3 amino acids: CASSSQGSADTQYF. The CDR3 nucleotides read TGTGCCAGCAGCTCTCAGGGGAGCGCAGATACGCAGTATTTT. The chain couples TRBV7-3 to TRBJ2-3; tentatively, D is TRBD1 (6 bases). Germline V gives CDR1 SGHTA, CDR2 FQGTGA. Trimming removed 4 bases from V and 4 bases from J, with 12 bases in between. The CDR3 has 14 amino acids.

The chain is built from TRBV2 and TRBJ2-7, with 12 bases identical to TRBD1. The CDR3 loop spans 14 amino acids. In germline, CDR1 is SNHLY, CDR2 FYNNEI. The junction had 5 bases not matched to a gene; V was cut back by 7 bases and J by 4 bases. CDR3 sequence (DNA): TGTGCCAGCAATAGGGACAGGGGGCCTTACGAGCAGTACTTC. Translation: CASNRDRGPYEQYF.

This clone was seen just once. The CDR3 region has the DNA TGTGCCAGCAGCTTCGCAGGCCCTGGGGCCAACGTCCTGACTTTC. It codes for CASSFAGPGANVLTF. The V call is TRBV7-2, the J call TRBJ2-6, with D unresolved. The V end lost 3 bases, the J end lost 2 bases, and 8 bases lay between the germline ends. CDR3 length: 15 amino acids. Germline V gene lookup returns CDR1 SGHTA and CDR2 FQGNSA.

The chain joins TRBV4-1 to TRBJ2-1; maybe TRBD1 (5 bases). Trimming shortened V by 3 bases and J by 3 bases, and 15 bases separated the two germline ends. Germline CDR1 reads MGHRA; CDR2 reads YSYEKL. The CDR3 length is 16 residues. For the CDR3, the DNA is TGCGCCAGCAGCCAGGTGGCAGGGAAGATCTACAATGAGCAGTTCTTC. Amino acids: CASSQVAGKIYNEQFF.

In this sample, this clone turned up once. The chain has TRBV27 and TRBJ1-6; 7 bases match TRBD1. J was trimmed by 9 bases and V by 11 bases; bases with no gene match: 13. Germline V CDR1 and CDR2: MNHEY, SMNVEV (reference sequence). The CDR3 has 14 amino acids. The CDR3 nucleotides are TGTGCCTCCTCTCGGGACAGTATAAGTTCACCCCTCCACTTT. Amino acids: CASSRDSISSPLHF.

The genes are TRBV27 and TRBJ1-2, with 9 bases lining up with TRBD1. The CDR3 has 16 residues. V dropped 5 bases and J dropped 6; count of bases not matched to a gene: 13. CDR1 MNHEY and CDR2 SMNVEV come from the germline V gene (reference sequence). CDR3 sequence: CASSTRTGVGLNGYTF. The CDR3 region has the DNA TGTGCCAGCAGTACCAGGACAGGGGTAGGTCTTAATGGCTACACCTTC.

V and J are TRBV5-4 and TRBJ1-3; 7 positions match TRBD1. Germline loops: CDR1 SGHNT, CDR2 YYREEE (reference sequence). V lost 4 bases, J lost 8 bases, and 9 bases stayed unmatched. This CDR3 region has 14 residues. The CDR3 loop is CASSLGQKADTIYF. The CDR3 region has the DNA TGTGCCAGCAGCCTGGGACAGAAGGCAGACACCATATATTTT. The full variable domain, rest sourced from reference TRBV5-4 and TRBJ1-3, is ETGVTQSPTHLIKTRGQQVTLRCSSQSGHNTVSWYQQALGQGPQFIFQYYREEENGRGNFPPRFSGLQFPNYSSELNVNALELDDSALYLCASSLGQKADTIYFGEGSWLTVV.

This clone has just a few counts. V usage is TRBV4-1 and J usage is TRBJ2-1; 7 nucleotides agree with TRBD1. Germline lookup yields CDR1 MGHRA and CDR2 YSYEKL. J was trimmed by 8 bases and V by 4 bases; bases with no gene match: 11. The CDR3 is made up of 15 amino acids. For the CDR3, the DNA is TGCGCCAGCAGCCTAATGGACAGGACCAGCGATGAGCAGTTCTTC. This translates into CASSLMDRTSDEQFF.

The rearrangement links TRBV9 to TRBJ2-5; D might be TRBD2 (5 bases). The CDR3 contains 14 residues. Trimming removed 0 bases from V and 11 bases from J, with 17 bases in between. The germline V gene encodes CDR1 SGDLS and CDR2 YYNGEE. CDR3: CASSVEKEGHPQYF. In DNA, the CDR3 is TGTGCCAGCAGCGTAGAGAAAGAGGGCCACCCTCAGTACTTC.

Points on this clone: Compared with germline, one end of the junction differs, possibly owing to a read error. The V call is TRBV30, the J call TRBJ2-7; 10 bases match TRBD1. Germline V lookup: CDR1 GTSNPN, CDR2 SVGIG (reference sequence). The CDR3 sequence is 11 residues long. The CDR3, as DNA: TGTGCCTGGAGTGTACTCGGGACAGGGGACTTC. It encodes CAWSVLGTGDF. The full variable domain, completed using reference TRBV30 and TRBJ2-7, is SQTIHQWPATLVQPVGSPLSLECTVEGTSNPNLYWYRQAAGRGLQLLFYSVGIGQISSEVPQNLSASRPQDRQFILSSKKLLLSDSGFYLCAWSVLGTGDFGPGTRLTVT.

The chain links TRBV19 to TRBJ1-3; 9 bases map to TRBD1. The ends lost 7 bases at V and 3 bases at J; junction bases unmatched: 7. Germline CDR1 LNHDA, CDR2 SQIVND (reference sequence). The CDR3 is made up of 15 amino acids. In DNA, the CDR3 is TGTGCCAGTATGGGACAGGGAGGTAATGGAAACACCATATATTTT. Translation gives CASMGQGGNGNTIYF.

The chain employs TRBV5-6 and TRBJ2-3; no firm D call. Deletions cut 4 bases from V and 3 bases from J, with 9 bases between. Germline assignment: CDR1 SGHDT and CDR2 YYEEEE. CDR3 length equals 13 residues. In DNA form, the CDR3 reads TGTGCCAGCAGCCCAGACAAGACAGATACGCAGTATTTT. It encodes CASSPDKTDTQYF.

This clone appeared a single time. This chain connects TRBV4-3 to TRBJ2-1; 10 bases agree with TRBD2. The V gene's germline CDR1 is LGHNA and CDR2 YSLEER. Germline trimming cut 0 bases from V and 2 bases from J; bases unmatched to any gene: 1. The CDR3 runs 16 residues. The CDR3 sequence is CASSQEAGGTYNEQFF. CDR3 sequence (DNA): TGCGCCAGCAGCCAAGAAGCGGGGGGGACCTACAATGAGCAGTTCTTC.

Concerning this clone itself: An end of the junction differs from the germline gene, which may be a read error. The CDR3: CASSSGTSGTQQTQYF. The CDR3, as DNA: TGTGCCAGCAGCTCCGGGACTAGCGGGACCCAACAGACCCAGTACTTC. The chain is built from TRBV5-4 and TRBJ2-5; 13 nucleotides match TRBD2. Germline V gives CDR1 SGHNT, CDR2 YYREEE (reference sequence). The CDR3 length is 16 residues.